This T cell receptor (beta chain) was documented in a study of response to subunit inactivated influenza vaccine. General study findings and limits: Researchers suggested that each seasonal influenza vaccination recruits few new T cells.

TCRdb itself ran the RT-PCR reads through MiXCR, one entry per CDR3 protein. The sample lists 700,000 to 900,000 distinct CDR3 sequences, 21% occurring once. The germline V gene encodes CDR1 MNHEY and CDR2 SVGEGT. The CDR3 is made up of 19 amino acids. V lost 4 bases, J lost 0 bases, and 17 bases stayed unmatched. This clonotype was seen more than once but under ten times. Its antigen remains unknown. The origin of this receptor is a man aged 45 to 65 who received an inactivated influenza vaccine. The sequences come from PBMCs from blood, collected 5 to 6 days after vaccination. This rearrangement joins TRBV6-2 or TRBV6-3 to TRBJ2-7; 8 bases are shared with TRBD2. The CDR3 sequence is CASSSKTGGPAFSSYEQYF. CDR3 coding DNA: TGTGCCAGCAGTTCGAAGACGGGAGGGCCGGCTTTTAGCTCCTACGAGCAGTACTTC.